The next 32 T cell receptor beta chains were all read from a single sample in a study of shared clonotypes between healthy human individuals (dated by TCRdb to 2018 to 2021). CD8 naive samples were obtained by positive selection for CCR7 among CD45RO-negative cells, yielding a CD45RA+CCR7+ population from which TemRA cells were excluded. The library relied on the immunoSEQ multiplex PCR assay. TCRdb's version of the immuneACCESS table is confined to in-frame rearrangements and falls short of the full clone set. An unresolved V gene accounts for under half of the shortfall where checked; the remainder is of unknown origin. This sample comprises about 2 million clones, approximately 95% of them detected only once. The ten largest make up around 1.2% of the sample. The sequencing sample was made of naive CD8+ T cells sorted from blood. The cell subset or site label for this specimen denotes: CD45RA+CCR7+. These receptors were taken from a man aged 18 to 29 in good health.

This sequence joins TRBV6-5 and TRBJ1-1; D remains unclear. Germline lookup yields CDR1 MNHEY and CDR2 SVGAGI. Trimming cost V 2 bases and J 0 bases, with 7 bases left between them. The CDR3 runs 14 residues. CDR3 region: CASSYVRVNTEAFF. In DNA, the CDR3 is TGTGCCAGCAGTTACGTCCGGGTGAACACTGAAGCTTTCTTT.

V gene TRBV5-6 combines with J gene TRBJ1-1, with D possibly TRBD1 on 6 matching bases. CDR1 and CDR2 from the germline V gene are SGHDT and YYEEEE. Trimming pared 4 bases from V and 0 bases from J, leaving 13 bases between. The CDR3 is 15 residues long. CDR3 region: CASSPEGGMNTEAFF. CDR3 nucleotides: TGTGCCAGCAGCCCGGAGGGGGGAATGAACACTGAAGCTTTCTTT. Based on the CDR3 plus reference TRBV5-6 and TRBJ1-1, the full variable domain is DAGVTQSPTHLIKTRGQQVTLRCSPKSGHDTVSWYQQALGQGPQFIFQYYEEEERQRGNFPDRFSGHQFPNYSSELNVNALLLGDSALYLCASSPEGGMNTEAFFGQGTRLTVV.

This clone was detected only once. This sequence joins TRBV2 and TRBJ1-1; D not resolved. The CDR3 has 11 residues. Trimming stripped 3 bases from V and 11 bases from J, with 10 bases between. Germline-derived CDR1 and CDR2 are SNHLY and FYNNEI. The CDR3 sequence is CASSDEGKAFF. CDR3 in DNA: TGTGCCAGCAGTGATGAGGGAAAGGCTTTCTTT.

CDR3 DNA: TGCGCCAGCAGCTTGGGAGGGACGGGTAGCAATCAGCCCCAGCATTTT. Protein: CASSLGGTGSNQPQHF. The chain is built from TRBV5-1 and TRBJ1-5, with D maybe TRBD1 (5 bases). The germline gives CDR1 SGHRS, CDR2 YFSETQ. V was cut by 0 bases and J by 0 bases, with 10 bases left in between. The CDR3 runs 16 residues.

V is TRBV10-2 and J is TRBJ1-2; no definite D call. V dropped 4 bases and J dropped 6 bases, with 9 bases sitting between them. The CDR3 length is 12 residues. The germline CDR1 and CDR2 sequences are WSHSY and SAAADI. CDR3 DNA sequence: TGCGCCAGCAGTGGTGGGCAGGATGGCTACACCTTC. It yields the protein CASSGGQDGYTF.

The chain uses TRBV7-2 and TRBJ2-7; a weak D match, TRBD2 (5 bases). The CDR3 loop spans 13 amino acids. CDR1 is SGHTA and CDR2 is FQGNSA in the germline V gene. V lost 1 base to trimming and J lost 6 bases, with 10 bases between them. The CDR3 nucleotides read TGTGCCAGCAGCTTAGTTTCAGAGGGCGAGCAGTACTTC. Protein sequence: CASSLVSEGEQYF.

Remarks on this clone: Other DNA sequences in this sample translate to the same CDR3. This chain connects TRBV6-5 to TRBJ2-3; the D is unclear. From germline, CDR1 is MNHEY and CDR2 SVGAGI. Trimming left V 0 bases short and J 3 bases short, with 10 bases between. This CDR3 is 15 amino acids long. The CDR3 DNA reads TGTGCCAGCAGTTACTCGACGCTGGGTACAGATACGCAGTATTTT. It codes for CASSYSTLGTDTQYF.

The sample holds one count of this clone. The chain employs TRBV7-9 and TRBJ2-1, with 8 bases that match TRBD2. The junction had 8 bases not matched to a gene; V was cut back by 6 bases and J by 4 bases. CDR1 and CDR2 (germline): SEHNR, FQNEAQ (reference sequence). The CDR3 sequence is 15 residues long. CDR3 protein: CASRLSGEKYNEQFF. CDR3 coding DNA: TGTGCCAGCAGGCTTAGCGGGGAAAAATACAATGAGCAGTTCTTC.

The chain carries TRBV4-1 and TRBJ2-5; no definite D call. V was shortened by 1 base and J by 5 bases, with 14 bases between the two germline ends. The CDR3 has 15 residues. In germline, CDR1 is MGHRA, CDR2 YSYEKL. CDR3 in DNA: TGCGCCAGCAGCCAAGCCGGACCCTCCCCGGAGACCCAGTACTTC. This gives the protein CASSQAGPSPETQYF.

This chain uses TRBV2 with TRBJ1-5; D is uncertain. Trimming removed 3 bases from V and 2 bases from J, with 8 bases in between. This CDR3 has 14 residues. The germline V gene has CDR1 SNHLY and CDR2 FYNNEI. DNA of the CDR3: TGTGCCAGCAGTGATATAGAAGGCAATCAGCCCCAGCATTTT. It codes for CASSDIEGNQPQHF.

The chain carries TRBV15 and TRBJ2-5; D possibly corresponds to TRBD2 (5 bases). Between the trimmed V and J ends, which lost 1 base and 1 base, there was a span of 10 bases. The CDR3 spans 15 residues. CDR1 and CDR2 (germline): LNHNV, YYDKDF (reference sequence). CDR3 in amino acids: CATSRVDYAQETQYF. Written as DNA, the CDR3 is TGTGCCACCAGCAGAGTTGACTACGCCCAAGAGACCCAGTACTTC.

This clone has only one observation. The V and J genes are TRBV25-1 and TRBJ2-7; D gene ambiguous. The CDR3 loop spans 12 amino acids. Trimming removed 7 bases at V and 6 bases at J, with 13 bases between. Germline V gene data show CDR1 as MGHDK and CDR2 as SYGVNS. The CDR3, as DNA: TGTGCCAGCATCCCTGGACCCGGCGAGCAGTACTTC. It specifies CASIPGPGEQYF.

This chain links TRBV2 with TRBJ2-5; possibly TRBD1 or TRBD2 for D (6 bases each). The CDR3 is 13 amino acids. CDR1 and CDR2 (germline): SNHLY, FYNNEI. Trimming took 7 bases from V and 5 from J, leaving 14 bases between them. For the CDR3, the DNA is TGTGCCAGCATTGGGGGGCCAGGGGAGACCCAGTACTTC. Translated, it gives CASIGGPGETQYF.

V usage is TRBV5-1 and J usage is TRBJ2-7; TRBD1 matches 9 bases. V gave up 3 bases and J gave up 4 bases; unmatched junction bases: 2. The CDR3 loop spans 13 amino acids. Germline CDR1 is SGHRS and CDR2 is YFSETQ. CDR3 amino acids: CASSWTGVYEQYF. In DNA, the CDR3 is TGCGCCAGCAGCTGGACAGGGGTTTACGAGCAGTACTTC.

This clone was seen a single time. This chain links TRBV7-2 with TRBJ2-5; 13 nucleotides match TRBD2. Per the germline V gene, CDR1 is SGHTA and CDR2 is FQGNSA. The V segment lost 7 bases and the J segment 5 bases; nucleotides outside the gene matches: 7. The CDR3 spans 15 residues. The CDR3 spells CASNQLAGGLETQYF. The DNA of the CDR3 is TGTGCCAGCAACCAACTAGCGGGAGGGCTCGAGACCCAGTACTTC.

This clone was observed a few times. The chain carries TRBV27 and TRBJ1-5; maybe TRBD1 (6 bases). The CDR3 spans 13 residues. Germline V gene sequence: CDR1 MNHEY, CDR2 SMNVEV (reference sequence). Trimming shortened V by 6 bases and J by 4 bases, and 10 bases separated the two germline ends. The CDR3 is CASSIDRNQPQHF. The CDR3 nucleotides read TGTGCCAGCAGCATCGACAGGAATCAGCCCCAGCATTTT.

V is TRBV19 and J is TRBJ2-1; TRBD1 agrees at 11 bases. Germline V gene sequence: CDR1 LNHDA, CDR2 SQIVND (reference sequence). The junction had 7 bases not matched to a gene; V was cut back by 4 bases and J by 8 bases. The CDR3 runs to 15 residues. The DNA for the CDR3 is TGTGCCAGTAGTAACCTCCGGGACAGGGGGGATGAGCAGTTCTTC. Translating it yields CASSNLRDRGDEQFF.

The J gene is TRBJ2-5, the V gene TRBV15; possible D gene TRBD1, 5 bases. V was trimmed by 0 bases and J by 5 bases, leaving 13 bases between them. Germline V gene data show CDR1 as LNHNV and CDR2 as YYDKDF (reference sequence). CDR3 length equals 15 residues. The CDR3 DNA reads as TGTGCCACCAGCAGAGAAGGGCAGGGTAGCGAGACCCAGTACTTC. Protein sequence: CATSREGQGSETQYF. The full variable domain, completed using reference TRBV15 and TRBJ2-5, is DAMVIQNPRYQVTQFGKPVTLSCSQTLNHNVMYWYQQKSSQAPKLLFHYYDKDFNNEADTPDNFQSRRPNTSFCFLDIRSPGLGDTAMYLCATSREGQGSETQYFGPGTRLLVL.

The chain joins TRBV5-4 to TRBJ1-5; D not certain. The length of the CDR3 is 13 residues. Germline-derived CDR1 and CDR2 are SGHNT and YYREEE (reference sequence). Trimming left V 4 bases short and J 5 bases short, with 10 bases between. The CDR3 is CASSGGVDQPQHF. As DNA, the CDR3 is TGTGCCAGCAGCGGCGGGGTTGATCAGCCCCAGCATTTT.

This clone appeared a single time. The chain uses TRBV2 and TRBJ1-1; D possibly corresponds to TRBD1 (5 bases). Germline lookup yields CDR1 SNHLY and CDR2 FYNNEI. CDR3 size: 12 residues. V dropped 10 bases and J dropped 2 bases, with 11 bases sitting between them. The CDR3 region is CANGDPNTEAFF. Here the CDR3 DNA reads TGTGCCAATGGGGACCCCAACACTGAAGCTTTCTTT.

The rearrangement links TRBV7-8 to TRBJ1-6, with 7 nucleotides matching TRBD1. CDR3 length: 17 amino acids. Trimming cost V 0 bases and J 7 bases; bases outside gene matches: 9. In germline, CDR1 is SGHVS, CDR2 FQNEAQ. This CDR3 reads CASSLAERQGRNSPLHF. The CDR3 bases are TGTGCCAGCAGCTTAGCTGAACGACAGGGTCGAAATTCACCCCTCCACTTT.

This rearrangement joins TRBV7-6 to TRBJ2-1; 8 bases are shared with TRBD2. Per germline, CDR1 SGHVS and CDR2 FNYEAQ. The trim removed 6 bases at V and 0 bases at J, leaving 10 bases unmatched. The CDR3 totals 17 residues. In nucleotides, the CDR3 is TGTGCCAGCAGTTCTACTAGCGGACCGAGCTCCTACAATGAGCAGTTCTTC. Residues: CASSSTSGPSSYNEQFF.

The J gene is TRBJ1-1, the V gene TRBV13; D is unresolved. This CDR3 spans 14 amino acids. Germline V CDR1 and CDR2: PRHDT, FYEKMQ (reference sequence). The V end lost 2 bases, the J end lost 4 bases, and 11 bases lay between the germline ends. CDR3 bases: TGTGCCAGCAGCTTATACGGAAGGAGCACTGAAGCTTTCTTT. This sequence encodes CASSLYGRSTEAFF.

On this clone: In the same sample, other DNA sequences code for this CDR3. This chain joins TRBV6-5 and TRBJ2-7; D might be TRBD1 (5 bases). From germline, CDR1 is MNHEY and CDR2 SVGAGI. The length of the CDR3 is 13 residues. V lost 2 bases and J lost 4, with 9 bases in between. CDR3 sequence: CASSYRGEYEQYF. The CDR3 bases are TGTGCCAGCAGTTACAGGGGTGAATACGAGCAGTACTTC.

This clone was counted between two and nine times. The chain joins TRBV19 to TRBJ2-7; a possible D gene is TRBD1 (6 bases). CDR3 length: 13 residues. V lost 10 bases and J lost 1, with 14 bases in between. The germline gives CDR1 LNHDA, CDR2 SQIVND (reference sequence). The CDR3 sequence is CATAYRVSYEQYF. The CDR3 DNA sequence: TGTGCCACCGCGTACAGGGTTTCCTACGAGCAGTACTTC.

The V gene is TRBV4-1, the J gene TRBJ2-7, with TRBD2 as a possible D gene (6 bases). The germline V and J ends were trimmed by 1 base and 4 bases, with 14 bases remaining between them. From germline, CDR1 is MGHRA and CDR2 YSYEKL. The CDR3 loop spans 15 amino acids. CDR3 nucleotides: TGCGCCAGCAGCCAAGTTAGTGCGGGGTTGTACGAGCAGTACTTC. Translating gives CASSQVSAGLYEQYF.

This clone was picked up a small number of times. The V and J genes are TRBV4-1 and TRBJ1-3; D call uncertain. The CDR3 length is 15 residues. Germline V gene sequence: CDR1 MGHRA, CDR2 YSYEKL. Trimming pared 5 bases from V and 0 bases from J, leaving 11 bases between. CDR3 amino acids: CASSITVSSGNTIYF. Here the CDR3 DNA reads TGCGCCAGCAGCATTACAGTATCCTCTGGAAACACCATATATTTT.

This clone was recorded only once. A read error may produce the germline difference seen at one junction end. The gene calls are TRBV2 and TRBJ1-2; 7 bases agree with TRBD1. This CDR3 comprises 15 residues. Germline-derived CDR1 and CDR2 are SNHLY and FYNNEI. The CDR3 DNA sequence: TGTGCCAGCAGTCAAGCGGGGCAGGGGGATTATGGCTACACCTTC. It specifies CASSQAGQGDYGYTF.

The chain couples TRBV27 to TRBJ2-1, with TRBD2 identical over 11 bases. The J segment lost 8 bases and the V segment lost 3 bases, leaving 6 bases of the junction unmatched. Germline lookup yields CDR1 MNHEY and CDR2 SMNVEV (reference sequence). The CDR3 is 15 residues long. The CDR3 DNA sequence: TGTGCCAGCAGTTTTGAACTAGCGGGAGCCTATGAGCAGTTCTTC. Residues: CASSFELAGAYEQFF.

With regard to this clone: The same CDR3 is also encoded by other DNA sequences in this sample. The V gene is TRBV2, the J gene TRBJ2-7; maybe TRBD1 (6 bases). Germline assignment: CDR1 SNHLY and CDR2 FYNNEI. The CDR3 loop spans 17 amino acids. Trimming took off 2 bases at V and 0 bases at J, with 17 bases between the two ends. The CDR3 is CASSEPQGFVGSYEQYF. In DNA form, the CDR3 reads TGTGCCAGCAGTGAACCACAGGGTTTTGTTGGCTCCTACGAGCAGTACTTC.

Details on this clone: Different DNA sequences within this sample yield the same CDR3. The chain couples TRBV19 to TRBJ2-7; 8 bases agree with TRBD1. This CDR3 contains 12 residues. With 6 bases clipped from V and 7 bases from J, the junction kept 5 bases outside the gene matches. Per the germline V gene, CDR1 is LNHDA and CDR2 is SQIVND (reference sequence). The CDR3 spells CASSRTGLEQYF. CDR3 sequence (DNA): TGTGCCAGTAGCAGGACAGGGCTTGAGCAGTACTTC.

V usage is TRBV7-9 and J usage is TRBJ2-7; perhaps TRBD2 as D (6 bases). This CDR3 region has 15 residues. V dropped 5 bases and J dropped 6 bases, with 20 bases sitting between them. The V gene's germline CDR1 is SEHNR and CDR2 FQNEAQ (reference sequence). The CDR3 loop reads CASSPSAGLRTEQYF. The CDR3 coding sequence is TGTGCCAGCAGCCCATCAGCGGGTCTCAGGACCGAGCAGTACTTC.